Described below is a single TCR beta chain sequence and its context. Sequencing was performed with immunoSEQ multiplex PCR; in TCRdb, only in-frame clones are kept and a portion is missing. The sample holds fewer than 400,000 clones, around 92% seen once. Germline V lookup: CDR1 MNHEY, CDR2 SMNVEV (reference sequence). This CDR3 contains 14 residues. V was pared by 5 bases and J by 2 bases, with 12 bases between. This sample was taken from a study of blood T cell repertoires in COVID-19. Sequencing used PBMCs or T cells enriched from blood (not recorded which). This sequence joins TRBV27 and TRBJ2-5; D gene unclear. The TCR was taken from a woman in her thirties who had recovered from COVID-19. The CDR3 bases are TGTGCCAGCAGTGGCGGCTTCCTACAAGAGACCCAGTACTTC. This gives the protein CASSGGFLQETQYF.